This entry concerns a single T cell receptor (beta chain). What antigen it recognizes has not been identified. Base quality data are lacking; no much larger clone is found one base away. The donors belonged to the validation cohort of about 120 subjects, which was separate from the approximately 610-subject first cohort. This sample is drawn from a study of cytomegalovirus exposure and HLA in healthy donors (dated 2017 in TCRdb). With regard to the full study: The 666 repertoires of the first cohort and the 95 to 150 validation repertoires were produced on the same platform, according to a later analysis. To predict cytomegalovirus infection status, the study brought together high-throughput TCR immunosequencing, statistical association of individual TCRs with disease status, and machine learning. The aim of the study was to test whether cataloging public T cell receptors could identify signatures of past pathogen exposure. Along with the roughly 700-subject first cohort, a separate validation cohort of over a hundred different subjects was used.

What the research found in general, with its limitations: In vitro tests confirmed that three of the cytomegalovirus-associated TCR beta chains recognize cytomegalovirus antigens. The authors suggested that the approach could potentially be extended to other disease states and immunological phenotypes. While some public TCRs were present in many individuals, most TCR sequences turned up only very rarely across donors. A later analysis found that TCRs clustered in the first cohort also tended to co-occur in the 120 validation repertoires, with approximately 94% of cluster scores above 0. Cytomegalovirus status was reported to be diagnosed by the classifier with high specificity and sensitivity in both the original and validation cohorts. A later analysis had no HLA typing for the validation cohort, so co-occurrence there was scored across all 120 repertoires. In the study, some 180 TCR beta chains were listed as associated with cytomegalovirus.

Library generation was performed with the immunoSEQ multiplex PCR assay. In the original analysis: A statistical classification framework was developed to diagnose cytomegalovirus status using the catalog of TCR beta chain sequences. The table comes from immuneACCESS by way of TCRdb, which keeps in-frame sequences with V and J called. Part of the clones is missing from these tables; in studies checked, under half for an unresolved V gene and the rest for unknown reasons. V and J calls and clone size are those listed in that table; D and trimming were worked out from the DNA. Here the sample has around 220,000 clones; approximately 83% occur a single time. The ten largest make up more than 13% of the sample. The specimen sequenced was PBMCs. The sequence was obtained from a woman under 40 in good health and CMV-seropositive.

The DNA sequence is given as TGTGCCAGCAGCTCCCTTCGGACTACAGAGCAGTTCTTC. This gives the protein CASSSLRTTEQFF. The chain is encoded by TRBV7-3 joined to TRBJ2-1; the D region possibly corresponds to TRBD2 (6 bases align). V is pared back by 4 bases and J by 10 bases, with 14 bases lying between the germline termini. Per the germline V gene, SGHTA is the CDR1 and FQGTGA is the CDR2. The CDR3 measures 13 amino acids from cysteine to phenylalanine. The sequence is cut down to CDR3 DNA, 39 bases in frame from base 1.